This is a list of T cell receptor beta chains from one sample in a study of blood T cell repertoires in COVID-19. Sequenced by immunoSEQ multiplex PCR; TCRdb stores in-frame clones only, minus some. The repertoire holds about 140,000 clones, with around nine tenths as singletons. Specimen: peripheral blood. These receptors were obtained from a middle-aged woman with acute or convalescent COVID-19. The CDR3 runs from the conserved cysteine through the conserved F or W. A D gene is named only where the DNA matches it firmly. Clone size appears in some rows only: once, few, many, or a class for an expanded clone.

size	V	D	J	DNA	CDR3
NA	TRBV23-1	NA	TRBJ1-5	TGCGCCAGCCCAAGGGGAGGAGATCAGCCCCAGCATTTT	CASPRGGDQPQHF
NA	TRBV6-5	NA	TRBJ1-2	TGTGCCAGCAAGGGGACACGTAGCCATGATGGCTACACCTTC	CASKGTRSHDGYTF
NA	TRBV9	NA	TRBJ1-3	TGTGCCAGCAGCGTATCGGAACCCCTGAGGGGAAACACCATATATTTT	CASSVSEPLRGNTIYF
NA	TRBV5-1	NA	TRBJ2-2	TGCGCCAGCAGCTTGCTGGGAGAAAACACCGGGGAGCTGTTTTTT	CASSLLGENTGELFF
NA	TRBV7-2	NA	TRBJ1-1	TGTGCCAGCAGCTTAGCGACGGGGGGCGCCGCTGAAGCTTTCTTT	CASSLATGGAAEAFF
NA	TRBV30	NA	TRBJ2-2	TGTGCCTGGAGGAATCTAGGGGTCGGGGAGCTGTTTTTT	CAWRNLGVGELFF
few	TRBV7-9	NA	TRBJ1-2	TGTGCCAGCAGCATCGACACGGCTAACTATGGCTACACCTTC	CASSIDTANYGYTF
NA	TRBV18	NA	TRBJ1-5	TGTGCCAGCTCACCACTTGGCGGGACGAATCAGCCCCAGCATTTT	CASSPLGGTNQPQHF
NA	TRBV5-6	TRBD2	TRBJ2-5	TGTGCCAGCACCGTGGGACTAGCGTCGGTCGGTAGGACCCAGTACTTC	CASTVGLASVGRTQYF
NA	TRBV3-1/TRBV3-2	NA	TRBJ2-5	TGTGCCAGCAGCCAAGTCCAGGGGTCGGCGATAGAGACCCAGTACTTC	CASSQVQGSAIETQYF
few	TRBV6-2/TRBV6-3	TRBD1	TRBJ2-7	TGTGCCAGCAGTTACTCCGGGACAGGGCTTGAGCAGTACTTC	CASSYSGTGLEQYF
NA	TRBV3-1/TRBV3-2	NA	TRBJ2-2	TGTGCCAGCAGCCAAGGTCCGAGGAGCACCGGGGAGCTGTTTTTT	CASSQGPRSTGELFF
NA	TRBV5-8	NA	TRBJ1-6	TGTGCCAGCAGCCCGGGTCTTACAGGGAAATCACCCCTCCACTTT	CASSPGLTGKSPLHF
NA	TRBV2	NA	TRBJ1-2	TGTGCCAGCAGTGAAGCGCGAGGCGGCCTATCGAGCTATGGCTACACCTTC	CASSEARGGLSSYGYTF
NA	TRBV10-3	NA	TRBJ2-2	TGTGCCAACGGACAGATCACCGGGGAGCTGTTTTTT	CANGQITGELFF
NA	TRBV7-3	TRBD2	TRBJ2-1	TGTGCCAGCAGCTTATTGGGCGGGAGTCCTGAGCAGTTCTTC	CASSLLGGSPEQFF
few	TRBV19	NA	TRBJ1-5	TGTGCCAGTAGTGGCGAACGGACATTGGAAAATCAGCCCCAGCATTTT	CASSGERTLENQPQHF
NA	TRBV19	NA	TRBJ2-6	TGTGCCAGTAGTGCCGGGTTCCCTGGGGCCAACGTCCTGACTTTC	CASSAGFPGANVLTF
NA	TRBV7-2	NA	TRBJ1-5	TGTGCCAGCAGCTTAGCGTACAATCAGCCCCAGCATTTT	CASSLAYNQPQHF